This is a list of T cell receptor beta chains from one sample in a study of identical twins. TCRdb fed the 5' RACE reads into MiXCR, producing one record per CDR3 protein. The table records about 900,000 distinct CDR3 sequences, more than 9% of them present only once. These data also formed part of another study, on yellow fever vaccine responses in identical twins.

The sample taken for sequencing was PBMCs. The origin of the receptors is a woman under 30 in good health. The CDR3 runs from the conserved cysteine through the conserved F or W. D genes are given only for firm matches. Part of the rows lack a size; the others show once, few, many or a class for expanded clones.

v_gene	abundance	j_gene	d_gene	CDR3nt	CDR3aa
TRBV3-1	NA	TRBJ1-2	TRBD1	TGTGCCAGCAGCCAAGACCTGACAGGGCGCGACTATGGCTACACCTTC	CASSQDLTGRDYGYTF
TRBV15	few	TRBJ2-7	TRBD2	TGTGCCACCAGCAGGTCCATAGCGGGAGATCACCGCGAGCAGTACTTC	CATSRSIAGDHREQYF
TRBV10-3	many	TRBJ2-7	NA	TGTGCCATCAGTGAGCACAAGGAAACCTACGAGCAGTACTTC	CAISEHKETYEQYF
TRBV12-3/TRBV12-4	few	TRBJ1-6	NA	TGTGCCAGCAAAGCAGGACTTTATAATTCACCCCTCCACTTT	CASKAGLYNSPLHF
TRBV12-3/TRBV12-4	NA	TRBJ2-3	TRBD2	TGTGCCAGCAGTTTCGGGAAGTGGGAGGGCCGAAAAGATACGCAGTATTTT	CASSFGKWEGRKDTQYF
TRBV27	once	TRBJ2-7	NA	TGTGCCAGCAGTTTATCGGCCAGGGGCCCGTACGAGCAGTACTTC	CASSLSARGPYEQYF
TRBV5-1	NA	TRBJ2-1	NA	TGCGCCAGCAGCTCTCCGGGACCACCCTCGGGCAAGTTCTTC	CASSSPGPPSGKFF
TRBV20-1	few	TRBJ2-7	NA	TGCAGTGCTAGTAGCGGACCCTACGAGCAGTACTTC	CSASSGPYEQYF
TRBV27	NA	TRBJ2-2	NA	TGTGCCAGCAGTTTACTGGTAACTGGGGGCACCGGGGAGCTGTTTTTT	CASSLLVTGGTGELFF
TRBV12-3/TRBV12-4	few	TRBJ2-5	NA	TGTGCCAGCAGTTGGGGGCCGGGACATAGGATGATCTTC	CASSWGPGHRMIF
TRBV20-1	NA	TRBJ1-5	NA	TGCAGTGCTAGCGCGGACGGAGATCAGCCCCAGCATTTT	CSASADGDQPQHF
TRBV10-3	few	TRBJ2-1	TRBD1	TGTGCCATCAGTGAGTCGGACAGGGGGCATAATGAGCAGTTCTTC	CAISESDRGHNEQFF
TRBV5-1	few	TRBJ2-1	NA	TGCGCCAGCAGCATGACCGCCAGTGAGCAGTTCTTC	CASSMTASEQFF
TRBV20-1	NA	TRBJ2-3	TRBD2	TGCAGTGCCCCCTGGCCGGGAGGGAGCACAGATACGCAGTATTTT	CSAPWPGGSTDTQYF
TRBV5-6	NA	TRBJ2-7	NA	TGTGCCAGCAGCTTGGTTCGGCACTCCTACGAGCAGTACTTC	CASSLVRHSYEQYF
TRBV11-2	NA	TRBJ2-1	TRBD2	TGTGCCAGCAGCTTAGGCCCAAGCGGGGGGGCCCACAATGAGCAGTTCTTC	CASSLGPSGGAHNEQFF
TRBV12-3/TRBV12-4	few	TRBJ1-3	NA	TGTGCCAGCAGTTGGGGTCGAACTGGAAACACCATATATTTT	CASSWGRTGNTIYF
TRBV10-3	few	TRBJ1-4	TRBD1	TGTGCCGTACTACTTACAGGGGGCAAAGGTGAAAAACTGTTTTTT	CAVLLTGGKGEKLFF
TRBV5-5	NA	TRBJ2-3	TRBD1	TGTGCCAGCAGCCGGGACAGTCCCCCCACAGATACGCAGTATTTT	CASSRDSPPTDTQYF
TRBV11-2	few	TRBJ2-5	TRBD1	TGTGCCAGCAGCTTTGGAAACAGGGGGCAAGAGACCCAGTACTTC	CASSFGNRGQETQYF
TRBV28	NA	TRBJ2-2	NA	TGTGCCAGCGGAGTCGGCGGCGGGGAGCTGTTTTTT	CASGVGGGELFF
TRBV29-1	NA	TRBJ2-3	TRBD2	TGCAGCGCCGTTACTAGCGGGAGGGCCACAGATACGCAGTATTTT	CSAVTSGRATDTQYF
TRBV3-1	NA	TRBJ2-2	TRBD2	TGTGCCAGCAGCCAAGGGACTAGCGGGAGCCTCGCGGAGCTGTTTTTT	CASSQGTSGSLAELFF
TRBV5-1	few	TRBJ1-1	NA	TGCGCCAGCAGCCTTTACAGGCCCCTGAACACTGAAGCTTTCTTT	CASSLYRPLNTEAFF
TRBV15	many	TRBJ2-1	NA	TGTGCCACCAGCAGAGTACTGGGACCGAGCTCCTACAATGAGCAGTTCTTC	CATSRVLGPSSYNEQFF
TRBV6-1	NA	TRBJ1-3	NA	TGTGCCACCACAACGGACAGCTCTGGAAACACCATATATTTT	CATTTDSSGNTIYF
TRBV4-1	many	TRBJ2-1	TRBD2	TGCGCCAGCAGGGCCTCTAGCGGGAGCTCCTACAATGAGCAGTTCTTC	CASRASSGSSYNEQFF
TRBV11-1	few	TRBJ2-1	TRBD2	TGTGCCAGCAGCTTAGTTGGGGGACTAGCGGGGAGCTCCTACAATGAGCAGTTCTTC	CASSLVGGLAGSSYNEQFF
TRBV5-1	many	TRBJ2-1	TRBD1	TGCGCCAGCAGCTTGGGATTCGAGGACAGGTATTACAATGAGCAGTTCTTC	CASSLGFEDRYYNEQFF
TRBV20-1	few	TRBJ2-1	NA	TGCAGTGCCAAGAGGACTCACAATGAGCAGTTCTTC	CSAKRTHNEQFF
TRBV7-9	NA	TRBJ2-5	TRBD2	TGTGCCAGCAGCTTAGCGACTAGCGGGAGGGGAGAGACCCAGTACTTC	CASSLATSGRGETQYF
TRBV4-2	many	TRBJ1-4	TRBD1	TGTGCCAGCAGCCGAAACCTGGGACAGGGTGACGAAAAACTGTTTTTT	CASSRNLGQGDEKLFF
TRBV6-1	few	TRBJ2-3	TRBD2	TGTGCCAGCAGTAAAACCCCTTCCGGGACTAGCGGGGGCGGTCCCACAGATACGCAGTATTTT	CASSKTPSGTSGGGPTDTQYF
TRBV6-2/TRBV6-3	NA	TRBJ2-1	TRBD2	TGTGCCAGCAGTTACACCACCCGACTAGCGGAGGGGACCCCAGCAAAGTTCGATGAGCAGTTCTTC	CASSYTTRLAEGTPAKFDEQFF
TRBV28	few	TRBJ2-4	NA	TGTGCCAGCACCTCCGGGGGAGACGTAGCCAAAAACATTCAGTACTTC	CASTSGGDVAKNIQYF
TRBV28	few	TRBJ2-3	NA	TGTGCCAGCAGTTACCAAGACAGGGACTCAGATACGCAGTATTTT	CASSYQDRDSDTQYF
TRBV7-8	NA	TRBJ2-5	NA	TGTGCCAGCAGCTTAGCGGGTCTGGTAGGAGAGACCCAGTACTTC	CASSLAGLVGETQYF
TRBV19	few	TRBJ1-2	NA	TGTGCCAGTAGTGGGAACGGGGGCTACACCTTC	CASSGNGGYTF
TRBV28	NA	TRBJ1-3	NA	TGTGCCAGCGGGATCGTACGAAACACCATATATTTT	CASGIVRNTIYF
TRBV27	NA	TRBJ2-1	TRBD1	TGTGCCAGCAGTTTAGGGGGGACAGGGACACTTGAGCAGTTCTTC	CASSLGGTGTLEQFF
TRBV6-1	NA	TRBJ2-5	NA	TGTGCCAGCAGTGAGGGCACAGGGTTGGAGACCCAGTACTTC	CASSEGTGLETQYF
TRBV15	NA	TRBJ2-5	NA	TGTGCCACCAGCAGAGATCCGACGGAGACCCAGTACTTC	CATSRDPTETQYF
TRBV21-1	NA	TRBJ2-2	NA	TGTGCCAGCAGCAAAGAAACAGCCGGGGAGCTGTTTTTT	CASSKETAGELFF
TRBV20-1	few	TRBJ2-1	TRBD2	TGCAGTGCCCCGACTAGCGGGAGTTACAATGAGCAGTTCTTC	CSAPTSGSYNEQFF
TRBV25-1	many	TRBJ1-2	NA	TGTGCCAGCAGTGGCAAGTCTACAAACTATGGCTACACCTTC	CASSGKSTNYGYTF
TRBV28	many	TRBJ2-5	TRBD2	TGTGCCAGCACTAGCGGGAGTTTCACCCAGTACTTC	CASTSGSFTQYF
TRBV24-1	NA	TRBJ2-1	TRBD2	TGTGCCACCAGTGATCAGGGGACTAGCGGGAGGCTGGGGGAGCAGTTCTTC	CATSDQGTSGRLGEQFF
TRBV11-2	many	TRBJ2-1	TRBD2	TGTGCCAGCAGCTTGGGGGCTAGCGGGGAGCAGTTCTTC	CASSLGASGEQFF
TRBV6-2/TRBV6-3	NA	TRBJ2-3	NA	TGTGCCAGCAGTTACTCTTCGGAGGGGGATACGCAGTATTTT	CASSYSSEGDTQYF
TRBV4-1	few	TRBJ2-2	TRBD2	TGCGCCAGCAGCCTCCGAGGACTAGGTTTAGGCGGGGAGCTGTTTTTT	CASSLRGLGLGGELFF